This entry lists 27 T cell receptor beta chains sequenced from one sample in a study of T cell clonality in common variable immunodeficiency. TCRdb keeps only in-frame clones here, not all; method: immunoSEQ multiplex PCR. The data show around 39,000 clones, with none appearing a single time. The sample comprised peripheral blood mononuclear cells. The receptors here all came from a person aged 18 to 70 in good health.

This clone was seen many times. CDR3 DNA, as far as it was read: TGTGCCAGCTCACCACCGGAGCAGGGTGCCAAAAACATT. Translating gives CASSPPEQGAKNI. The entire CDR3 protein is CASSPPEQGAKNIQYF. The chain combines TRBV18 with TRBJ2-4; tentatively, D is TRBD1 (5 bases). The CDR3 end falls 3 residues outside the read, so it is completed with the germline J gene. V lost 0 bases, J lost 1 base, and 10 bases lay in between. Germline CDR1 and CDR2: KGHSH and LQKENI. CDR3 length: 16 amino acids.

This clone occurred many times. The sequenced fragment ends 3 residues before the CDR3 boundary, so the rest is inferred from the germline J gene. This chain links TRBV12-3 or TRBV12-4 with TRBJ2-3; D might be TRBD2 (5 bases). Trimming removed 10 bases at V and 2 bases at J, with 13 bases between. CDR3 length: 13 amino acids. The CDR3 loop is CATGIAITDTQYF. The CDR3 DNA, read in part, is TGTGCCACCGGGATAGCGATCACAGATACG.

This clone was found many times. Read data end 3 residues before the CDR3 end; the end is taken from the germline J gene. The genes are TRBV20-1 and TRBJ1-1; 7 bases align to TRBD1. The trim removed 2 bases at V and 3 bases at J, leaving 3 bases unmatched. Germline loops: CDR1 DFQATT, CDR2 SNEGSKA (reference sequence). CDR3 length equals 13 residues. The sequenced CDR3 bases are TGCAGTGCTAGATCAGGGGGTGACACTGAA. Translated: CSARSGGDTE. The whole CDR3 protein reads CSARSGGDTEAFF.

This clone has a count of ten or more. The CDR3 end lies 3 residues beyond the end of the read and is filled in from the germline J gene. This rearrangement joins TRBV5-6 to TRBJ2-5; TRBD1 might be the D (6 bases). V gave up 4 bases and J gave up 1 base, with 8 bases separating them. This CDR3 has 13 residues. From germline, CDR1 is SGHDT and CDR2 YYEEEE. CDR3 protein: CASSLDSQETQYF. CDR3 bases read: TGTGCCAGCAGCCTGGACAGCCAAGAGACC.

In the case of this clone: A much larger clonotype is one base distant, so this may be a read error. With the read ending 3 residues before the CDR3 end, the germline J gene is used to fill in that end. In the same sample, other DNA sequences code for this CDR3. The rearrangement uses TRBV5-8 and TRBJ2-5, with 9 bases lining up with TRBD1. Germline CDR1 reads SGHTS; CDR2 reads YDEGEE. The CDR3 runs to 14 residues. V trimming: 0 bases; J trimming: 3 bases; junction bases outside the gene matches: 0. CDR3 residues: CASSLGQGEETQYF. The covered CDR3 bases are TGTGCCAGCAGCTTGGGACAGGGGGAAGAGACC.

This clone has a count of ten or more. The read stops 3 residues short of the end of the CDR3; the missing end is completed from the germline J gene. The chain couples TRBV18 to TRBJ2-3, with 9 bases fitting TRBD2. This CDR3 region has 16 residues. Losses at the gene ends were 2 bases for V and 4 bases for J; bases not matched to a gene: 7. Germline CDR1 is KGHSH and CDR2 is LQKENI. The sequenced CDR3 bases are TGTGCCAGCTCACCAATGGCGGGAGGGCCCTCAGATACG. Its protein product is CASSPMAGGPSDT. The full CDR3 sequence reads CASSPMAGGPSDTQYF.

This clone was seen many times. The read ends 3 residues before the CDR3 terminus; that terminus is restored from the germline J gene. The rearrangement joins TRBV11-2 to TRBJ2-1, with TRBD2 matching 9 bases. V lost 5 bases to trimming and J lost 2 bases; unmatched junction nucleotides: 4. This CDR3 is built from 15 residues. CDR1 and CDR2 from the germline V gene are SGHAT and FQNNGV. The CDR3 region is CASSPGLATYNEQFF. The part of the CDR3 DNA that was read is TGTGCCAGCAGCCCAGGACTAGCGACCTACAATGAG.

This clone was seen at least ten times. The observed sequence ends 3 residues before the CDR3 terminus, with the missing tail filled in from the germline J gene. The chain recombines TRBV6-4 with TRBJ1-4, with TRBD1 identical over 8 bases. V gave up 2 bases and J gave up 6 bases; unmatched junction bases: 11. Germline V lookup: CDR1 MRHNA, CDR2 SNTAGT. The length of the CDR3 is 17 residues. The part of the CDR3 DNA that was read is TGTGCCAGCAGTGACAACCCGGGGACAGGTTTTTATGAAAAA. It specifies CASSDNPGTGFYEK. In full, the CDR3 reads CASSDNPGTGFYEKLFF.

This clone was counted many times. The read finishes 3 residues shy of the CDR3 end, and the germline J gene is used to complete it. V is TRBV10-1 and J is TRBJ2-7, with a possible D match to TRBD2 (5 bases). The V end lost 6 bases, the J end lost 5 bases, and 14 bases lay between the germline ends. The CDR3 totals 13 residues. Germline V CDR1 and CDR2: WNHNN, SYGVQD (reference sequence). CDR3 in amino acids: CASSLTSFHEQYF. The part of the CDR3 DNA that was read is TGCGCCAGCAGCCTCACTAGTTTCCACGAG.

This clone was seen ten or more times. Coverage ceases 3 residues before the CDR3 finishes, and the germline J gene fills in the end. V and J are TRBV13 and TRBJ2-3; TRBD2 matches 11 bases. From germline, CDR1 is PRHDT and CDR2 FYEKMQ (reference sequence). The CDR3 is 16 residues long. Trimming removed 5 bases from V and 0 bases from J; junction bases left unmatched: 4. The CDR3 region is CASSPRTSGSTDTQYF. CDR3 DNA, as far as it was read: TGTGCCAGCAGCCCAAGGACTAGCGGGAGCACAGATACG.

This clone appeared many times. The read falls 3 residues short of the CDR3 end, and the missing part is taken from the germline J gene. This chain joins TRBV4-2 and TRBJ2-3, with 12 bases fitting TRBD2. V was pared by 2 bases and J by 5 bases, with 14 bases of the junction left unmatched. The V gene's germline CDR1 is LGHNA and CDR2 YNFKEQ. This CDR3 is 19 amino acids long. CDR3 sequence: CASSQLAGGLYQLQDTQYF. The covered CDR3 bases are TGTGCCAGCAGCCAACTAGCGGGAGGGCTGTACCAACTCCAAGATACG.

In its sample, this clone was seen many times. The CDR3 end is not reached by the read, which stops 3 residues before it; the germline J gene fills it in. The rearrangement uses TRBV15 and TRBJ2-3, with D perhaps TRBD2 (5 bases). The CDR3 length is 13 residues. Germline V lookup: CDR1 LNHNV, CDR2 YYDKDF (reference sequence). Trimming took off 1 base at V and 5 bases at J, with 7 bases between the two ends. CDR3 DNA, as far as it was read: TGTGCCACCAGCAGAGGTAGCGTAGATACG. Translated: CATSRGSVDT. The whole CDR3 sequence is CATSRGSVDTQYF.

This clone was counted at least ten times. The read is 3 residues too short to cover the CDR3 end, so that end is filled in from the germline J gene. V is TRBV7-9 and J is TRBJ2-1, with D possibly TRBD2 on 6 matching bases. V lost 3 bases and J lost 4, with 10 bases in between. The CDR3 extends over 14 amino acids. Germline lookup yields CDR1 SEHNR and CDR2 FQNEAQ (reference sequence). This CDR3 is CASSLAGTYNEQFF. The DNA read from the CDR3 is TGTGCCAGCAGCTTGGCGGGAACTTACAATGAG.

This clone was observed many times. The read comes to an end 3 residues before the CDR3 does, leaving the germline J gene to fill in the end. The chain recombines TRBV2 with TRBJ1-4; unclear D gene. V was trimmed by 7 bases and J by 4 bases, leaving 13 bases between them. Germline-derived CDR1 and CDR2 are SNHLY and FYNNEI. The CDR3 spans 14 residues. CDR3 residues: CASTKGPFNEKLFF. The CDR3 DNA, read in part, is TGTGCCAGCACTAAGGGCCCATTTAATGAAAAA.

This clone was seen ten or more times. The read is 3 residues too short to cover the CDR3 end, so that end is filled in from the germline J gene. This sequence joins TRBV2 and TRBJ2-2; D is perhaps TRBD2 (6 bases). V was clipped by 7 bases and J by 3 bases, with 6 bases between them. The CDR3 sequence is 12 residues long. CDR1 and CDR2 (germline): SNHLY, FYNNEI. CDR3 sequence reads: CASTGDTGELFF. The sequenced CDR3 bases are TGTGCCAGCACGGGGGACACCGGGGAG.

This clone was seen repeatedly, ten times or more. The CDR3 is cut off 3 residues early in the read; its end comes from the germline J gene. The chain is built from TRBV10-2 and TRBJ1-1; 9 bases align to TRBD1. The V and J ends lost 2 bases and 3 bases, in that order; junction bases with no gene match: 4. CDR3 length: 15 residues. CDR1 is WSHSY and CDR2 is SAAADI in the germline V gene. CDR3 in amino acids: CASSERRTGDTEAFF. The CDR3 DNA, read in part, is TGCGCCAGCAGTGAGCGGAGGACAGGGGACACTGAA.

This clone was detected ten times or more. The read ends 3 residues before the CDR3 terminus; that terminus is restored from the germline J gene. The V gene is TRBV14, the J gene TRBJ1-1; the match to TRBD1 covers 9 bases. Losses at the gene ends were 6 bases for V and 5 bases for J; bases not matched to a gene: 10. This CDR3 comprises 15 residues. CDR1 is SGHDN, CDR2 FVKESK, per germline. CDR3 loop: CASSPGTGPWTEAFF. CDR3 DNA (partial): TGTGCCAGCAGTCCCGGGACAGGGCCTTGGACTGAA.

In this sample, this clone turned up many times. The DNA read from the CDR3 is TGCGCCAGCAGCCAAGATGGGCTCACAGATACG. Translation: CASSQDGLTDT. The CDR3, in full, reads CASSQDGLTDTQYF. This chain uses TRBV4-1 with TRBJ2-3; no clear D. From the germline J gene comes the end of the CDR3, since the read stops 3 residues before it. CDR1 is MGHRA, CDR2 YSYEKL, per germline. V lost 0 bases to trimming and J lost 2 bases, with 6 bases between them. The CDR3 totals 14 residues.

This clone was seen repeatedly, ten times or more. The read terminates 3 residues before the CDR3 end, so the remaining end is supplied by the germline J gene. This chain uses TRBV6-2 or TRBV6-3 with TRBJ2-1; 8 bases are a match to TRBD2. The CDR3 contains 17 residues. Germline values: CDR1 MNHEY, CDR2 SVGEGT. The J segment lost 6 bases and the V segment lost 7 bases, leaving 17 bases of the junction unmatched. The DNA read from the CDR3 is TGTGCCAGCACCCCTGCCCTGGGTAGGCGGGAGGTCAATGAG. Amino acid sequence: CASTPALGRREVNE. The CDR3, in full, reads CASTPALGRREVNEQFF.

This clone showed up just a few times. The CDR3 bases that were read are TGTGCCAGTAGCAGGGCCGGCACAGATACG. Translation: CASSRAGTDT. Given in full, the CDR3 is CASSRAGTDTQYF. The chain recombines TRBV19 with TRBJ2-3; a weak D match, TRBD1 (5 bases). The read comes to an end 3 residues before the CDR3 does, leaving the germline J gene to fill in the end. This CDR3 has 13 amino acids. In germline, CDR1 is LNHDA, CDR2 SQIVND (reference sequence). V was cut by 6 bases and J by 1 base, with 8 bases left in between.

There are many counts of this clone. The read falls 3 residues short of the CDR3 end, and the missing part is taken from the germline J gene. The J gene is TRBJ2-3, the V gene TRBV12-3 or TRBV12-4; possible D gene TRBD2, 6 bases. The CDR3 covers 18 residues. V was clipped by 2 bases and J by 2 bases, with 20 bases between them. CDR3 DNA (partial): TGTGCCAGCAGTTTAAGCTATCGGCGGGATGGTAACACAGATACG. Translated: CASSLSYRRDGNTDT. The whole CDR3 protein is CASSLSYRRDGNTDTQYF.

This clone came up many times. The read terminates 3 residues ahead of where the CDR3 ends, so the germline J gene completes it. The V and J genes are TRBV5-4 and TRBJ2-7; D remains unclear. V lost 1 base and J lost 6, with 5 bases in between. This CDR3 comprises 11 residues. CDR1 and CDR2 from the germline V gene are SGHNT and YYREEE (reference sequence). CDR3 DNA (partial): TGTGCCAGCAGCTTGTCGTCCGAG. It is translated as CASSLSSE. The CDR3 in its entirety is CASSLSSEQYF.

This clone was detected many times. The CDR3 end falls 3 residues outside the read, so it is completed with the germline J gene. This sequence joins TRBV19 and TRBJ1-5, with 9 bases lining up with TRBD1. V lost 2 bases and J lost 5; bases outside the gene matches: 4. The CDR3 length is 15 residues. The V gene's germline CDR1 is LNHDA and CDR2 SQIVND (reference sequence). The sequenced part of the CDR3 DNA is TGTGCCAGTAGTATATGGACAGGGGCCGATCAGCCC. Translation gives CASSIWTGADQP. The entire CDR3 protein reads CASSIWTGADQPQHF.

This clone has at least ten counts. Coverage ceases 3 residues before the CDR3 finishes, and the germline J gene fills in the end. The chain is built from TRBV18 and TRBJ1-3, with D perhaps matching TRBD1 (5 bases). CDR1 and CDR2 from the germline V gene are KGHSH and LQKENI. The CDR3 has 16 residues. Trimming took 3 bases from V and 0 from J, leaving 12 bases between them. The CDR3 spells CASSPKGSSSGNTIYF. The part of the CDR3 DNA that was read is TGTGCCAGCTCACCTAAGGGGAGCTCCTCTGGAAACACC.

This clone came up many times. The CDR3 end falls 3 residues outside the read, so it is completed with the germline J gene. This chain joins TRBV6-1 and TRBJ1-1; D unresolved. This CDR3 comprises 16 residues. Germline CDR1 is MNHNS and CDR2 is SASEGT. Trimming removed 4 bases from V and 2 bases from J, with 17 bases in between. CDR3 sequence reads: CASSAKDFAQNTEAFF. The sequenced part of the CDR3 DNA is TGTGCCAGCAGTGCAAAGGACTTCGCTCAAAACACTGAA.

This clone was found many times. Read sequence stops 3 residues before the CDR3 end, and the germline J gene provides the missing end. The chain couples TRBV20-1 to TRBJ1-2; D remains unclear. Germline-derived CDR1 and CDR2 are DFQATT and SNEGSKA (reference sequence). The CDR3 contains 13 residues. Trimming cost V 7 bases and J 7 bases, with 19 bases left between them. CDR3 in amino acids: CSGFPRLSSGYTF. The sequenced part of the CDR3 DNA is TGCAGTGGTTTTCCGAGGCTCTCTAGTGGC.

This clone appeared many times. CDR3 DNA, as far as it was read: TGCAGTGCTAGATGGACTAGCGGGGTGCAAGAGACC. This encodes CSARWTSGVQET. The whole CDR3 sequence reads CSARWTSGVQETQYF. The gene calls are TRBV20-1 and TRBJ2-5; the match to TRBD2 covers 12 bases. The read comes to an end 3 residues before the CDR3 does, leaving the germline J gene to fill in the end. V shed 2 bases, J shed 2 bases, and the junction held 3 bases outside the gene matches. Germline assignment: CDR1 DFQATT and CDR2 SNEGSKA (reference sequence). The CDR3 has 15 residues.